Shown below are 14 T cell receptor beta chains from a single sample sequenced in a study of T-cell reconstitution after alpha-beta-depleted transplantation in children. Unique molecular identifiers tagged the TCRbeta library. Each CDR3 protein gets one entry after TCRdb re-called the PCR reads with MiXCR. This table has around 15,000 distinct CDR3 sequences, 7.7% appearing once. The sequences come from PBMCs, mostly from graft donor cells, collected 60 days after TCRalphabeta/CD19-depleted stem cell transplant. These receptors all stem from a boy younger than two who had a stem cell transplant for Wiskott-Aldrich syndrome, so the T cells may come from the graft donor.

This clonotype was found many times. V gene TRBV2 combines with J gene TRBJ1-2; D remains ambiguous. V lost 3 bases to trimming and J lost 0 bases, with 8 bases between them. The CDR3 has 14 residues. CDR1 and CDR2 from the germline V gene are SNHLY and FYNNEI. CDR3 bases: TGTGCCAGCAGTGACAACAGATCTAACTATGGCTACACCTTC. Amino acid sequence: CASSDNRSNYGYTF.

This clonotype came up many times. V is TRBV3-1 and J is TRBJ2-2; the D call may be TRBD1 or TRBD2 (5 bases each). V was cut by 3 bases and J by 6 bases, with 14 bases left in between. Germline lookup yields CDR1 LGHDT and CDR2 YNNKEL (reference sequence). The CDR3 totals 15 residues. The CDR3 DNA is TGTGCCAGCAGCCAGGGGTGGGGGATCCCCGGGGAGCTGTTTTTT. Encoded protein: CASSQGWGIPGELFF.

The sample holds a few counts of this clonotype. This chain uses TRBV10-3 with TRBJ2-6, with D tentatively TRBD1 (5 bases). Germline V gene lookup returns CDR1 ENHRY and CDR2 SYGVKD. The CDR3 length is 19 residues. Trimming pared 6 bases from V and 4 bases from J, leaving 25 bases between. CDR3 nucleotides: TGTGCCATCAGCCCACTCCTAGGGGAACCCGCTTGGGGGGCCAACGTCCTGACTTTC. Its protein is CAISPLLGEPAWGANVLTF.

The CDR3 DNA reads TGCAGTGCATTCATTTCGGGGTGGACAGATACGCAGTATTTT. Amino acids: CSAFISGWTDTQYF. V usage is TRBV20-1 and J usage is TRBJ2-3; perhaps TRBD2 as D (5 bases). Trimming stripped 6 bases from V and 3 bases from J, with 16 bases between. The CDR3 totals 14 residues. Per the germline V gene, CDR1 is DFQATT and CDR2 is SNEGSKA (reference sequence).

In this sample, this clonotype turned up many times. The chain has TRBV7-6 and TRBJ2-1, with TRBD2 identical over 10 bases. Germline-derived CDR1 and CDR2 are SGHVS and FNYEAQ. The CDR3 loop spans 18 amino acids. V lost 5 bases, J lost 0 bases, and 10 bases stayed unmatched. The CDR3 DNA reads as TGTGCCAGCAGCCCCTGGGGAGCGGGAGGGCTCTCCTACAATGAGCAGTTCTTC. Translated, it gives CASSPWGAGGLSYNEQFF. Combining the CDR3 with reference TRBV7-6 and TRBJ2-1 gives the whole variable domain GAGVSQSPRYKVTKRGQDVALRCDPISGHVSLYWYRQALGQGPEFLTYFNYEAQQDKSGLPNDRFSAERPEGSISTLTIQRTEQRDSAMYRCASSPWGAGGLSYNEQFFGPGTRLTVL.

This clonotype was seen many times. The CDR3 DNA is TGTGCCAGCAGCTTAGGAATGGCCAGCCCGGGACTAGCGGTCGAGCAGTACTTC. Its translation is CASSLGMASPGLAVEQYF. J is TRBJ2-7 and V is TRBV11-1; TRBD2 agrees at 11 bases. The length of the CDR3 is 18 residues. Germline lookup yields CDR1 SGHAT and CDR2 FQDESV (reference sequence). J gave up 6 bases and V 1 base, and 14 bases lay outside the gene matches.

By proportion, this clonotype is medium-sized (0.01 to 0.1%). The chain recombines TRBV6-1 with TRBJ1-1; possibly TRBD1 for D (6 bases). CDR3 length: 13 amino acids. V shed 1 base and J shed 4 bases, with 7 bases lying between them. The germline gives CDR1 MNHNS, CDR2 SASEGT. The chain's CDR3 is CASSEGGGTEAFF. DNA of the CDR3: TGTGCCAGCAGTGAAGGAGGGGGCACTGAAGCTTTCTTT.

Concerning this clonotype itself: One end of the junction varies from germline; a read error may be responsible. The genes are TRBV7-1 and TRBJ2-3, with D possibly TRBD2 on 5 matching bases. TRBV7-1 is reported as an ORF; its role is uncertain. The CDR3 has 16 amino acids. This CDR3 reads CVSSPQTTTRTDTQYF. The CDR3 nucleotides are TGTGTCAGCAGCCCCCAGACTACTACTCGCACAGATACGCAGTATTTT.

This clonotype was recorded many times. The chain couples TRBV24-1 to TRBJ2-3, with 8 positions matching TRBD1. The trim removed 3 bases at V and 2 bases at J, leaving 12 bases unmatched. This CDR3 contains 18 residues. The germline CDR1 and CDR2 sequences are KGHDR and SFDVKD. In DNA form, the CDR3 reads TGTGCCACCAGTGATCGCCGCGGGACAGGTGACCCCACAGATACGCAGTATTTT. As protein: CATSDRRGTGDPTDTQYF.

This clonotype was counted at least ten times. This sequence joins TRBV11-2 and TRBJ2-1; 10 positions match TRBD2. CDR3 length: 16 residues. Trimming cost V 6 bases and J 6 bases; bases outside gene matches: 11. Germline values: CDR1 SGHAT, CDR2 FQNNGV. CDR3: CASRKSGRALPNEQFF. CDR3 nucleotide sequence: TGTGCCAGCAGGAAGAGCGGGAGGGCCCTCCCCAATGAGCAGTTCTTC.

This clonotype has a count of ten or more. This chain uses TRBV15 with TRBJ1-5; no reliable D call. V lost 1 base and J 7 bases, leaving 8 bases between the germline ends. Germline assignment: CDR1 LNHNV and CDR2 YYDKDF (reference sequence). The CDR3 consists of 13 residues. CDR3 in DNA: TGTGCCACCAGCAGAGCCCTCTCCCAGCCCCAGCATTTT. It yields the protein CATSRALSQPQHF.

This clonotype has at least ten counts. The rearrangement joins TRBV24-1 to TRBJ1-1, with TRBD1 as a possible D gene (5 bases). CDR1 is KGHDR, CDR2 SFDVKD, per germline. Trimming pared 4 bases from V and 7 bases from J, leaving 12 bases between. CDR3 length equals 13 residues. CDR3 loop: CATSEPGGVEAFF. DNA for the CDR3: TGTGCCACCAGTGAGCCCGGGGGTGTTGAAGCTTTCTTT.

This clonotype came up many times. The CDR3 loop is CASSNTGQSEQYF. CDR3 nucleotides: TGTGCCAGCTCAAATACAGGGCAAAGTGAGCAGTACTTC. The chain combines TRBV18 with TRBJ2-7, with D maybe TRBD1 (6 bases). Between the trimmed V and J ends, which lost 5 bases and 7 bases, there was a span of 15 bases. The CDR3 loop spans 13 amino acids. Germline V gives CDR1 KGHSH, CDR2 LQKENI. Together with reference TRBV18 and TRBJ2-7, the CDR3 gives the full variable domain: NAGVMQNPRHLVRRRGQEARLRCSPMKGHSHVYWYRQLPEEGLKFMVYLQKENIIDESGMPKERFSAEFPKEGPSILRIQQVVRGDSAAYFCASSNTGQSEQYFGPGTRLTVT.

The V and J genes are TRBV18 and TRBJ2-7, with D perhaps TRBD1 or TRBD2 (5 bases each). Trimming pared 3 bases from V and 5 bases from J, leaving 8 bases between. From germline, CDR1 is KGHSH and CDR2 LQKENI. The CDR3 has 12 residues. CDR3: CASSPGVHEQYF. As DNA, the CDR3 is TGTGCCAGCTCACCGGGGGTCCACGAGCAGTACTTC.